The rows below give T cell receptor beta chains drawn from one sample of a study of cytomegalovirus exposure and HLA in healthy donors. Generated by immunoSEQ multiplex PCR, the TCRdb table keeps only in-frame clones and is missing some. The sample features 45,000 to 70,000 clones, with 9.5% to 11% in its top ten. The sequenced sample was PBMCs. Every receptor here comes from a woman between 45 and 60 years old in good health and CMV-seropositive. The CDR3 runs from the conserved cysteine through the conserved F or W. The D gene is left open where the match is weak. Some rows have no size entry. The others give once, few or many, or a class for an expanded clone.

cdr3_aa,cdr3_nt,d_call,clone_size,cdr3_length,v_call,j_call
CASSPDRLNTEAFF,TGTGCCAGCAGCCCCGACAGATTGAACACTGAAGCTTTCTTT,.,.,14,TRBV7-2,TRBJ1-1
CASSSGTGGQETQYF,TGTGCCAGCAGCTCAGGGACAGGGGGCCAAGAGACCCAGTACTTC,TRBD1,.,15,TRBV7-7,TRBJ2-5
CASRRQNNSPLHF,TGTGCCAGCCGGAGACAGAATAATTCACCCCTCCACTTT,.,.,13,TRBV6-5,TRBJ1-6
CASSRDGGNTGELFF,TGTGCCAGCAGTAGGGACGGGGGAAACACCGGGGAGCTGTTTTTT,.,.,15,TRBV6-5,TRBJ2-2
CASNRDRVDAEAFF,TGCGCCAGCAACCGGGACAGGGTGGACGCTGAAGCTTTCTTT,TRBD1,.,14,TRBV10-2,TRBJ1-1
CASRKQGGSYEQYF,TGTGCCAGCCGAAAACAGGGAGGGTCCTACGAGCAGTACTTC,.,.,14,TRBV25-1,TRBJ2-7
CASRDGVVLEKLFF,TGTGCCAGCAGGGACGGGGTGGTTTTGGAAAAACTGTTTTTT,.,.,14,TRBV28,TRBJ1-4
CASSGAGGTGNYGYTF,TGTGCCAGCAGCGGGGCCGGGGGGACAGGGAACTATGGCTACACCTTC,TRBD1,.,16,TRBV9,TRBJ1-2
CASSYRERADTQYF,TGTGCCAGCAGTTATCGGGAAAGGGCAGATACGCAGTATTTT,.,.,14,TRBV6-6,TRBJ2-3
CSVEDPGYGYTF,TGCAGCGTTGAAGACCCAGGGTATGGCTACACCTTC,.,.,12,TRBV29-1,TRBJ1-2
CASSPSVAGGRETQYF,TGTGCCAGCAGCCCCTCGGTAGCGGGAGGACGGGAGACCCAGTACTTC,TRBD2,.,16,TRBV28,TRBJ2-5
CAWSVQGQGSVSAIYF,TGTGCCTGGAGTGTACAGGGACAGGGATCCGTAAGCGCCATATATTTT,TRBD1,.,16,TRBV30,TRBJ1-3
CAVDSLSSYNEQFF,TGTGCCGTGGACTCCCTCAGCTCCTACAATGAGCAGTTCTTC,.,.,14,TRBV11-2,TRBJ2-1
CASSFRRGQGSYGYTF,TGTGCCAGCAGTTTCCGGCGGGGACAGGGATCCTATGGCTACACCTTC,TRBD1,.,16,TRBV27,TRBJ1-2
CASSVRGPQETQYF,TGTGCCAGTAGTGTCAGGGGGCCCCAAGAGACCCAGTACTTC,TRBD1,.,14,TRBV19,TRBJ2-5
CASSLAGGTDTQYF,TGTGCCAGCAGCTTAGCAGGGGGCACAGATACGCAGTATTTT,.,.,14,TRBV11-1,TRBJ2-3
CASSVVGERDEQYF,TGTGCCAGCAGCGTAGTTGGGGAGAGGGACGAGCAGTACTTC,.,.,14,TRBV9,TRBJ2-7
CALDRPYEQYF,TGTGCGTTGGACAGACCTTACGAGCAGTACTTC,.,.,11,TRBV30,TRBJ2-7
CAISYGQGGTEAFF,TGTGCCATCAGTTACGGACAGGGTGGCACTGAAGCTTTCTTT,TRBD1,.,14,TRBV10-3,TRBJ1-1
CASSLGLGSTNSPLHF,TGTGCCAGCAGCTTAGGACTCGGCAGCACTAATTCACCCCTCCACTTT,.,.,16,TRBV7-2,TRBJ1-6
CASSFGPQGNGYTF,TGTGCCAGCAGCTTTGGACCACAGGGGAATGGCTACACCTTC,TRBD1,.,14,TRBV7-8,TRBJ1-2
CASSEGVTDTQYF,TGTGCCAGCAGTGAAGGCGTCACAGATACGCAGTATTTT,.,.,13,TRBV2,TRBJ2-3
CASTTGQENEQYF,TGCGCCAGCACTACGGGACAGGAAAACGAGCAGTACTTC,TRBD1,.,13,TRBV5-1,TRBJ2-7
CASSQDLLRGSSYEQYF,TGCGCCAGCAGCCAAGATCTACTGAGGGGGAGCTCCTACGAGCAGTACTTC,.,.,17,TRBV4-1,TRBJ2-7
CASSLGGARIEQYF,TGCGCCAGCAGCCTAGGGGGCGCAAGAATAGAGCAGTACTTC,TRBD1,.,14,TRBV5-1,TRBJ2-7
CASSPQGAANQPQHF,TGTGCCAGCAGCCCCCAGGGGGCCGCCAATCAGCCCCAGCATTTT,TRBD1,.,15,TRBV11-2,TRBJ1-5
CASRSGVGFQETQYF,TGCGCCAGCAGATCAGGGGTCGGTTTCCAAGAGACCCAGTACTTC,.,.,15,TRBV5-1,TRBJ2-5
CASTFGGGRTTEAFF,TGTGCCAGTACCTTCGGCGGGGGCCGTACCACTGAAGCTTTCTTT,.,.,15,TRBV19,TRBJ1-1
CASSPQEGGITEAFF,TGTGCCAGCTCACCACAGGAAGGGGGCATCACTGAAGCTTTCTTT,TRBD1,.,15,TRBV18,TRBJ1-1
CASRGLAGDIGEQFF,TGTGCCAGCAGGGGGCTAGCGGGAGATATAGGTGAGCAGTTCTTC,TRBD2,.,15,TRBV7-9,TRBJ2-1
CASSLGAGGTYEQYF,TGCGCCAGCAGCTTGGGGGCGGGGGGCACCTACGAGCAGTACTTC,TRBD2,medium-sized,15,TRBV5-1,TRBJ2-7
CASSSQGYTEAFF,TGTGCCAGCAGCTCTCAGGGGTACACTGAAGCTTTCTTT,.,.,13,TRBV7-3,TRBJ1-1
CASRGRGTDTQYF,TGTGCCAGCAGGGGTCGCGGGACAGATACGCAGTATTTT,.,.,13,TRBV28,TRBJ2-3
CAISGPDRGGYEQYF,TGTGCCATCAGTGGACCCGACAGGGGGGGCTACGAGCAGTACTTC,TRBD1,.,15,TRBV10-3,TRBJ2-7
CASTGGMDYGYTF,TGTGCCAGCACGGGGGGAATGGACTATGGCTACACCTTC,.,.,13,TRBV6-5,TRBJ1-2
CASEYQETQYF,TGTGCCAGCGAGTACCAAGAGACCCAGTACTTC,.,.,11,TRBV7-8,TRBJ2-5
CASSSQGHLNYGYTF,TGTGCCAGCAGCTCTCAGGGACATCTTAACTATGGCTACACCTTC,.,.,15,TRBV7-2,TRBJ1-2
CASSLQAGNAYEQYF,TGTGCCAGCAGCTTACAAGCGGGGAATGCCTACGAGCAGTACTTC,TRBD2,.,15,TRBV7-2,TRBJ2-7
CASSQELQGNYGYTF,TGCGCCAGCAGCCAAGAACTACAGGGGAACTATGGCTACACCTTC,TRBD1,.,15,TRBV4-1,TRBJ1-2
CASSIRTGPNTGELFF,TGTGCCAGCAGCATCCGGACAGGGCCGAACACCGGGGAGCTGTTTTTT,TRBD1,.,16,TRBV9,TRBJ2-2
CASSPRGGAFNEQFF,TGTGCCAGCTCACCACGTGGGGGGGCCTTTAATGAGCAGTTCTTC,.,.,15,TRBV18,TRBJ2-1
CASSVYRGGYEKLFF,TGTGCCAGCAGCGTTTACAGGGGTGGATACGAAAAACTGTTTTTT,TRBD1,.,15,TRBV5-6,TRBJ1-4
CASSQDADGGVREQYF,TGCGCCAGCAGCCAAGATGCGGACGGGGGGGTACGGGAGCAGTACTTC,TRBD2,.,16,TRBV7-2,TRBJ2-7
CASSQTRGASYEQYF,TGTGCCAGCAGCCAAACACGCGGGGCTTCCTACGAGCAGTACTTC,.,.,15,TRBV4-2,TRBJ2-7
CASSQGPGDRVYNEQFF,TGTGCCAGCAGCCAAGGGCCCGGGGACAGGGTCTACAATGAGCAGTTCTTC,TRBD1,.,17,TRBV4-2,TRBJ2-1
CASNSPPGTDTQYF,TGTGCCAGCAATAGTCCCCCGGGCACAGATACGCAGTATTTT,.,.,14,TRBV28,TRBJ2-3
CASSIFGQGLANYGYTF,TGTGCCAGTAGTATTTTCGGGCAGGGCCTCGCTAACTATGGCTACACCTTC,.,.,17,TRBV19,TRBJ1-2
CASSSDPIGSDGYTF,TGTGCCAGCAGTTCCGACCCTATAGGGAGTGATGGCTACACCTTC,.,.,15,TRBV6-5,TRBJ1-2
CASSIDGGQYGYTF,TGTGCCAGTAGTATAGATGGAGGGCAGTATGGCTACACCTTC,.,.,14,TRBV19,TRBJ1-2
CASSSGGDNYGYTF,TGTGCCAGCAGCTCCGGGGGGGATAACTATGGCTACACCTTC,.,.,14,TRBV7-2,TRBJ1-2
CASSPNEGVFGYTF,TGTGCCAGCTCACCAAATGAGGGGGTTTTTGGCTACACCTTC,.,.,14,TRBV18,TRBJ1-2
CASSPRRDRTYEQYF,TGTGCCAGCTCACCACGGAGGGACCGTACCTACGAGCAGTACTTC,.,.,15,TRBV18,TRBJ2-7
CASRTDRLVQPQHF,TGTGCCAGTAGAACGGACAGGTTGGTTCAGCCCCAGCATTTT,TRBD1,.,14,TRBV19,TRBJ1-5
CASSPPTSGRVSGELFF,TGTGCCAGCTCACCACCGACTAGCGGGAGAGTCAGCGGGGAGCTGTTTTTT,TRBD2,.,17,TRBV18,TRBJ2-2
CATMVQVGEQYF,TGTGCTACTATGGTACAGGTAGGCGAGCAGTACTTC,.,.,12,TRBV30,TRBJ2-7
CASSSGTASHNEKLFF,TGTGCCAGCAGCTCCGGGACAGCCTCCCATAATGAAAAACTGTTTTTT,TRBD1,.,16,TRBV5-4,TRBJ1-4
CASSFYRQETQYF,TGTGCCAGCAGTTTCTACAGACAAGAGACCCAGTACTTC,.,.,13,TRBV6-6,TRBJ2-5
CASSQGDSPGNTIYF,TGTGCCAGCAGCCAAGGGGACAGCCCTGGAAACACCATATATTTT,TRBD1,.,15,TRBV11-2,TRBJ1-3
CASSQAPGGIGNTIYF,TGCGCCAGCAGCCAGGCCCCGGGAGGGATCGGAAACACCATATATTTT,.,.,16,TRBV4-1,TRBJ1-3
CASSIAGTGIYEQYF,TGTGCCAGTAGTATAGCCGGGACAGGGATTTACGAGCAGTACTTC,TRBD1,.,15,TRBV19,TRBJ2-7